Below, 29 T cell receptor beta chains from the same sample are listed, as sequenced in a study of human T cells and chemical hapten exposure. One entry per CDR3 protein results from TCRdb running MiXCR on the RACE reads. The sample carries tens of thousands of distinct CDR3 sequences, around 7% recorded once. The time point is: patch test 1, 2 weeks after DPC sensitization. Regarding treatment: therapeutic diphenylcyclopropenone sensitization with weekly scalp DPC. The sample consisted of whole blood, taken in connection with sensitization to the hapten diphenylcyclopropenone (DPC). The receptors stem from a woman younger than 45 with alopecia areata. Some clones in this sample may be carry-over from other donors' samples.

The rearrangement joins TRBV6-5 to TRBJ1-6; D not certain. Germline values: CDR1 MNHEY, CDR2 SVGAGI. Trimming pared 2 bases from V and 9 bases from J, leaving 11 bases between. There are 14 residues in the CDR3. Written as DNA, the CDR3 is TGTGCCAGCAGTTACGATGGTAGCGGTTCACCCCTCCACTTT. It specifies CASSYDGSGSPLHF.

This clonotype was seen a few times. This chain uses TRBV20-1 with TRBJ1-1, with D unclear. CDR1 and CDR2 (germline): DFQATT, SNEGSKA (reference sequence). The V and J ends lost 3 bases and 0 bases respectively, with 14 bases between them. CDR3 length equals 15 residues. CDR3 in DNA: TGCAGTGCTAGCTGGGAATCTACCCTGAACACTGAAGCTTTCTTT. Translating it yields CSASWESTLNTEAFF.

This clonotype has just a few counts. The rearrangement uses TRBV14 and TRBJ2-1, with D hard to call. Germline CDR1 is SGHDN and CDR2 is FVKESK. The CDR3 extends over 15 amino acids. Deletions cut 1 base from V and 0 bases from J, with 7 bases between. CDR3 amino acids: CASSQGRSSYNEQFF. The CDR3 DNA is TGTGCCAGCAGCCAAGGCCGGAGCTCCTACAATGAGCAGTTCTTC.

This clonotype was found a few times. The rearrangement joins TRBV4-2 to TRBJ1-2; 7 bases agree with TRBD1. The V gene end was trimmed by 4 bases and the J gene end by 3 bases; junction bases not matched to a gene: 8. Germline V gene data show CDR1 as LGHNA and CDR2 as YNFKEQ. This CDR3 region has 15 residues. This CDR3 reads CASSPKRQGDYGYTF. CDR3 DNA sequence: TGTGCCAGCAGCCCCAAAAGGCAGGGGGACTATGGCTACACCTTC.

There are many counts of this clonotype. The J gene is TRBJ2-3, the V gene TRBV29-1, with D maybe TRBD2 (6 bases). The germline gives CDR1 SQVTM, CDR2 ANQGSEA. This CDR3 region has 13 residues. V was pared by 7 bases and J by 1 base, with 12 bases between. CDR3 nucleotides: TGCAGCGCCCCCTTAGCGGGCACAGATACGCAGTATTTT. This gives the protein CSAPLAGTDTQYF.

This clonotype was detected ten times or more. The CDR3 DNA follows: TGTGCCAGCAGCATGACCGTGTCCGACTACAATGAGCAGTTCTTC. Protein: CASSMTVSDYNEQFF. The genes are TRBV7-3 and TRBJ2-1, with no clear D. The CDR3 has 15 residues. V lost 5 bases to trimming and J lost 3 bases, with 14 bases between them. Germline lookup yields CDR1 SGHTA and CDR2 FQGTGA.

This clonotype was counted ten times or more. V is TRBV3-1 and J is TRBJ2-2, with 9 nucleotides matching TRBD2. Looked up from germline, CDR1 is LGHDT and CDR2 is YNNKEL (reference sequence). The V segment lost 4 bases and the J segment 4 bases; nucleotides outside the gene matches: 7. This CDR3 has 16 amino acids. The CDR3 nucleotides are TGTGCCAGCAGCCCCTCGACTAGCGGCCGCACCGGGGAGCTGTTTTTT. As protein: CASSPSTSGRTGELFF. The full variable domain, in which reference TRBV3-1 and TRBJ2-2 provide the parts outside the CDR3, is DTAVSQTPKYLVTQMGNDKSIKCEQNLGHDTMYWYKQDSKKFLKIMFSYNNKELIINETVPNRFSPKSPDKAHLNLHINSLELGDSAVYFCASSPSTSGRTGELFFGEGSRLTVL.

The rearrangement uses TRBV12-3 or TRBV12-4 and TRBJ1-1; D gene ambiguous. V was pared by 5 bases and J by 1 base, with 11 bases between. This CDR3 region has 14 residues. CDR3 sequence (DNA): TGTGCCAGCAGTGCCTCGCCTCCGAACACTGAAGCTTTCTTT. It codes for CASSASPPNTEAFF.

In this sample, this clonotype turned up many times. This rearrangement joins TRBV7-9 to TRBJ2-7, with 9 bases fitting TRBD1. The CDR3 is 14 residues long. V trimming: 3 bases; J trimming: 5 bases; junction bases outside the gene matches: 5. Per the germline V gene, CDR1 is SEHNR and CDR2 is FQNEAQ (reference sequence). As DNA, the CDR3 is TGTGCCAGCAGCTTGGACAGGGGACGAGACGAGCAGTACTTC. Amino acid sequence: CASSLDRGRDEQYF.

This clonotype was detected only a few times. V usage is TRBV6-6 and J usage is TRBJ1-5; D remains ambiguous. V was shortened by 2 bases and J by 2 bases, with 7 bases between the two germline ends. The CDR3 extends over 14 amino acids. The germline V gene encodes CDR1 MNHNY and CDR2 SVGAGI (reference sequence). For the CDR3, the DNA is TGTGCCAGCAGTTACGTCGGGGGCAATCAGCCCCAGCATTTT. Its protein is CASSYVGGNQPQHF.

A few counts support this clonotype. The CDR3 reads CATSRVDRSNQPQHF. CDR3 bases: TGTGCCACCAGCAGAGTGGACAGGAGCAATCAGCCCCAGCATTTT. The V call is TRBV15, the J call TRBJ1-5; TRBD1 matches at 7 bases. With V trimmed by 1 base and J by 1 base, 1 base remained unmatched. From germline, CDR1 is LNHNV and CDR2 YYDKDF (reference sequence). The CDR3 covers 15 residues.

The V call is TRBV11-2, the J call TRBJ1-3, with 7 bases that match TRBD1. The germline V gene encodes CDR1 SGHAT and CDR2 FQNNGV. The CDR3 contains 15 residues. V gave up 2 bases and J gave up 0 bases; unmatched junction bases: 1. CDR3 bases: TGTGCCAGCAGCTTACAGGGGGACTCTGGAAACACCATATATTTT. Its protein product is CASSLQGDSGNTIYF.

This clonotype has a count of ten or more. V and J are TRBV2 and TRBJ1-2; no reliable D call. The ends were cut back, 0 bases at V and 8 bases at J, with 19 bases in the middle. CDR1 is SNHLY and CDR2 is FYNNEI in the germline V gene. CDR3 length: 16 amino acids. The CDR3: CASSEAGFIGFSGYTF. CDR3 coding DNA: TGTGCCAGCAGTGAAGCTGGGTTTATAGGGTTCAGCGGCTACACCTTC.

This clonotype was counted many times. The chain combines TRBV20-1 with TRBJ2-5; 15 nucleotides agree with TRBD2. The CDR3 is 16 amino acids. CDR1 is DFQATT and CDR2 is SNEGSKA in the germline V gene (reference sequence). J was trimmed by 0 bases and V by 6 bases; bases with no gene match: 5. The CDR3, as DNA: TGCAGTGCCGGGACTAGCGGGGGGCCGTACCAAGAGACCCAGTACTTC. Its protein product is CSAGTSGGPYQETQYF.

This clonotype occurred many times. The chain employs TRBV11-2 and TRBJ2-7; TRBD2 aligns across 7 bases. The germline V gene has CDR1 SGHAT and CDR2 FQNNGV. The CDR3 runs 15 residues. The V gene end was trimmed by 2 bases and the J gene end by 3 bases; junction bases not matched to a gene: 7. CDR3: CASSLNTGTNYEQYF. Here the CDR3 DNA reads TGTGCCAGCAGCTTAAATACCGGGACTAACTACGAGCAGTACTTC.

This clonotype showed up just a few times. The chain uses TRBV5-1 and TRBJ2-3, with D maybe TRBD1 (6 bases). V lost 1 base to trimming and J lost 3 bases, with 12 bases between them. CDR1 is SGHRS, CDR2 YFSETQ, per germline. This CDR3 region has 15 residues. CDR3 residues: CASSLPRQGTDTQYF. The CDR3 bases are TGCGCCAGCAGCTTGCCCAGGCAGGGGACAGATACGCAGTATTTT.

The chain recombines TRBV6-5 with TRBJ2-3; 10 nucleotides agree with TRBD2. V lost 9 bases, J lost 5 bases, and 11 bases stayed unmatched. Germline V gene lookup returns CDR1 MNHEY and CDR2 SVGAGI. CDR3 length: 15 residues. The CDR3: CARSHSGGYQDTQYF. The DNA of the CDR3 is TGTGCCAGAAGTCATAGCGGGGGGTACCAAGATACGCAGTATTTT.

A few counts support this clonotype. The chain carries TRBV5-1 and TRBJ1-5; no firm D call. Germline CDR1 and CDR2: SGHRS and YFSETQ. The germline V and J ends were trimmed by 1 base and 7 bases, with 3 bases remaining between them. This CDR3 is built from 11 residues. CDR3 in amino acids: CASSLTQPQHF. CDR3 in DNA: TGCGCCAGCAGCTTGACGCAGCCCCAGCATTTT.

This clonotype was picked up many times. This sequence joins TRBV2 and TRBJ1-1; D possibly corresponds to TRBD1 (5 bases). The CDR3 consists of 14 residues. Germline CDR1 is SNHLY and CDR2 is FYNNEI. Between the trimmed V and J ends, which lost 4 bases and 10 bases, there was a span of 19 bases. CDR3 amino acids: CASSVRSRAGGAFF. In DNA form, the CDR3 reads TGTGCCAGCAGTGTTCGTTCCAGGGCAGGTGGAGCTTTCTTT.

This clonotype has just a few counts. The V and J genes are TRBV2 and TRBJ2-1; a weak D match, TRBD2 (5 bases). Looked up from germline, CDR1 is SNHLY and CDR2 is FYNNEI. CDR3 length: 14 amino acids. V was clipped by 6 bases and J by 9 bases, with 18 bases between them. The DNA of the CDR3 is TGTGCCAGCAGCGGACGAATGTCTCGGGGTGAGCAGTTCTTC. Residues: CASSGRMSRGEQFF.

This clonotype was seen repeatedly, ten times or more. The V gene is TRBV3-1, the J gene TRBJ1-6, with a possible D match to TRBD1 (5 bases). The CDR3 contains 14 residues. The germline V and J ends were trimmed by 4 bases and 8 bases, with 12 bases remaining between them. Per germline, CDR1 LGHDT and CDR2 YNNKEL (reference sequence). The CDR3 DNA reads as TGTGCCAGCAGCCGTGCAGGGACGGATTCACCCCTCCACTTT. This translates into CASSRAGTDSPLHF. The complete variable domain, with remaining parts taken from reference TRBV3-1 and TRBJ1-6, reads DTAVSQTPKYLVTQMGNDKSIKCEQNLGHDTMYWYKQDSKKFLKIMFSYNNKELIINETVPNRFSPKSPDKAHLNLHINSLELGDSAVYFCASSRAGTDSPLHFGNGTRLTVT.

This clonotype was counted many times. CDR3 DNA: TGTGCCAGCCGAACGGGGGGTCATGCAGGAAACACCATATATTTT. It yields the protein CASRTGGHAGNTIYF. This chain joins TRBV12-3 or TRBV12-4 and TRBJ1-3, with D tentatively TRBD1 (5 bases). V lost 8 bases and J 4 bases, leaving 18 bases between the germline ends. The CDR3 length is 15 residues.

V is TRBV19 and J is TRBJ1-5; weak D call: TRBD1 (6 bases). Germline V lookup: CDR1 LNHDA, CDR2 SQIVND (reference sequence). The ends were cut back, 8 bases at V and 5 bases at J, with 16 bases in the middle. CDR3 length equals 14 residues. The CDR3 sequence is CASLAEGGDQPQHF. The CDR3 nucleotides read TGTGCCAGTCTAGCCGAGGGGGGAGATCAGCCCCAGCATTTT.

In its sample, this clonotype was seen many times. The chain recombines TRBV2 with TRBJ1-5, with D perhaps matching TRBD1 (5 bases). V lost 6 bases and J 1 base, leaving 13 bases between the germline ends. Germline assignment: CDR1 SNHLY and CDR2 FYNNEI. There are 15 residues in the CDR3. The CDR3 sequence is CASRTGGVSNQPQHF. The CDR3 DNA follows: TGTGCCAGCAGAACGGGGGGTGTGAGCAATCAGCCCCAGCATTTT.

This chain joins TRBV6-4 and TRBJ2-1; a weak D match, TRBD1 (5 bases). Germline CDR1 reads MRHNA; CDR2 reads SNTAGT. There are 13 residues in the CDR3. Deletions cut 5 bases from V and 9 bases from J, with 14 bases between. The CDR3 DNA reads TGTGCCAGCAGTAGGACATGGGAAGGTGAGCAGTTCTTC. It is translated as CASSRTWEGEQFF.

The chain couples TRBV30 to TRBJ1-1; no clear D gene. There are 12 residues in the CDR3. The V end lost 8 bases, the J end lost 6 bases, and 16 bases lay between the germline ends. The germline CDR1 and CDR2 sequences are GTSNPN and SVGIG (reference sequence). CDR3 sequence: CAHSMRRAEAFF. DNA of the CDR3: TGTGCCCACTCCATGAGGAGGGCTGAAGCTTTCTTT.

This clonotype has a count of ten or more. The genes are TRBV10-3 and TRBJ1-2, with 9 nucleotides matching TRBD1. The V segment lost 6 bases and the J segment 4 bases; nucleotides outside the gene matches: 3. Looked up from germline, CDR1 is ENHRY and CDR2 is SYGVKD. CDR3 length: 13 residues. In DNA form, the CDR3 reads TGTGCCATCAGGGGGACAGGGTTCTATGGCTACACCTTC. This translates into CAIRGTGFYGYTF.

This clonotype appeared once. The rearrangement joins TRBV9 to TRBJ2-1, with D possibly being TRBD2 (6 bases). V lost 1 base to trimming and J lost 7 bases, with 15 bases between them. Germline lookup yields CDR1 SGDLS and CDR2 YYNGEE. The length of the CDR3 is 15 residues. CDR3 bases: TGTGCCAGCAGCGTATACGGAGGCGGGGTAAATGAGCAGTTCTTC. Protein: CASSVYGGGVNEQFF.

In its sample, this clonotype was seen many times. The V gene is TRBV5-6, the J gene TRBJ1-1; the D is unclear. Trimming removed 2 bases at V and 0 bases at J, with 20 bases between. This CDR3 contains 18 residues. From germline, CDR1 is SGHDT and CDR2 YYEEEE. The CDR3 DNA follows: TGTGCCAGCAGCTTAATCGCAGTGCGAGACACCCTGAACACTGAAGCTTTCTTT. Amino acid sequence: CASSLIAVRDTLNTEAFF.